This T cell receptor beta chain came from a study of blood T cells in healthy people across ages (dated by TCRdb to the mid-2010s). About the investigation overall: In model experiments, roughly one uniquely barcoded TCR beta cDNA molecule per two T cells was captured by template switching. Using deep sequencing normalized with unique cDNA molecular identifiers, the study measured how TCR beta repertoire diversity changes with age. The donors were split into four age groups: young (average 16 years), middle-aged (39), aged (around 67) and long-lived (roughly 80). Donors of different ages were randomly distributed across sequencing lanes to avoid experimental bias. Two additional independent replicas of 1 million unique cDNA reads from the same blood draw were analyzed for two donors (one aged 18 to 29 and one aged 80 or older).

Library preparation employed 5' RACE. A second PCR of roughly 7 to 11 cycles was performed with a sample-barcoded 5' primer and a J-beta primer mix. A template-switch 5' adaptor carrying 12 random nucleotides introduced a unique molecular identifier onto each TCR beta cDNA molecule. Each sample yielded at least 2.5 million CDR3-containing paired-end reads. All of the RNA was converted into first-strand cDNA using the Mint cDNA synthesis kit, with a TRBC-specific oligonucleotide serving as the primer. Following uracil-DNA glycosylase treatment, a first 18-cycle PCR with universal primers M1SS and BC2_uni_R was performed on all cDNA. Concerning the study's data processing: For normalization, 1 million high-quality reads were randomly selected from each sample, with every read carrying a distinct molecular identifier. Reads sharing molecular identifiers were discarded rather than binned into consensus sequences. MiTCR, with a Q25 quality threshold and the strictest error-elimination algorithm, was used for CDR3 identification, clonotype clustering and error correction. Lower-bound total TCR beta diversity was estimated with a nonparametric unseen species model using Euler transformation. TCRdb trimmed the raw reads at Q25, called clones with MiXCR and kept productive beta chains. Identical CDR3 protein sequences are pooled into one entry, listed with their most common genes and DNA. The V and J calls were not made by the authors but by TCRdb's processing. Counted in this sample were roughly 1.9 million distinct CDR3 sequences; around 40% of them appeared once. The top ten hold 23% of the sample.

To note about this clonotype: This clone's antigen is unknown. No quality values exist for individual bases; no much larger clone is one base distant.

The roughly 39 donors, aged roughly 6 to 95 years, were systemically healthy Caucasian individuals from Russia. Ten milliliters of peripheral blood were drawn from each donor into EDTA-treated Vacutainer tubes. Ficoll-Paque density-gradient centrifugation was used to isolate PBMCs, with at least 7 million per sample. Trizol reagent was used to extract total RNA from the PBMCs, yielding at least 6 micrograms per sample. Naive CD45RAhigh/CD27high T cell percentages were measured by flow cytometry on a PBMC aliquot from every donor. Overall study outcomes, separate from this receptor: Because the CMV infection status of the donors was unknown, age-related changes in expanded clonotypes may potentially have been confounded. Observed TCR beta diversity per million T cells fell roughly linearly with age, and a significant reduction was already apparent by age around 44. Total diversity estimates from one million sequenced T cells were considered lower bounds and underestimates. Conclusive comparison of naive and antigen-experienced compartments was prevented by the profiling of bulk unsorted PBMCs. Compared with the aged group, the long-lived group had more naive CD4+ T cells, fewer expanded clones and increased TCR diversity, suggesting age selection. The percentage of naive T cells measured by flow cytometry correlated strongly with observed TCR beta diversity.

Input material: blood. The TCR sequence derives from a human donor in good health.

The CDR3 has the sequence CASSLAPGTEYNEQFF. Read as DNA, the sequence is TGCGCCAGCAGCTTGGCCCCCGGGACAGAATACAATGAGCAGTTCTTC. Here the chain combines TRBV5-1 and TRBJ2-1; TRBD1 aligns with 7 central bases. Including the terminal cysteine and phenylalanine, the CDR3 comprises 16 residues. Solely the CDR3 DNA is kept, with 48 bases framed from the first base. From V the trimming removes 0 bases and from J it removes 4 bases, while the gene matches leave 7 bases of the junction unaccounted for. The germline V gene provides CDR1 SGHRS and CDR2 YFSETQ.